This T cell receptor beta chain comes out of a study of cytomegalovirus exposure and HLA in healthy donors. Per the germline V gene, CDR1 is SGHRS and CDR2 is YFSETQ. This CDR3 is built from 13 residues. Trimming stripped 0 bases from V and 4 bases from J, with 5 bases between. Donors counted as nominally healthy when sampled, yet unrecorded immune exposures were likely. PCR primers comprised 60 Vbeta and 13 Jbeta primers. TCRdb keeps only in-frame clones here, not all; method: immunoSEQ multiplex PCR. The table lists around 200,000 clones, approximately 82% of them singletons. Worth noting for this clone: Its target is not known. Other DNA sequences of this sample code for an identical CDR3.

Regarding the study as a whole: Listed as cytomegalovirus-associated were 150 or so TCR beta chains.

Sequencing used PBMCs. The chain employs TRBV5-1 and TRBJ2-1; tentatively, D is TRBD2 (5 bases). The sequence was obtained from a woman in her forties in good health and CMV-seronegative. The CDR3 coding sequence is TGCGCCAGCAGCTTGGAGCGGTACAATGAGCAGTTCTTC. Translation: CASSLERYNEQFF.